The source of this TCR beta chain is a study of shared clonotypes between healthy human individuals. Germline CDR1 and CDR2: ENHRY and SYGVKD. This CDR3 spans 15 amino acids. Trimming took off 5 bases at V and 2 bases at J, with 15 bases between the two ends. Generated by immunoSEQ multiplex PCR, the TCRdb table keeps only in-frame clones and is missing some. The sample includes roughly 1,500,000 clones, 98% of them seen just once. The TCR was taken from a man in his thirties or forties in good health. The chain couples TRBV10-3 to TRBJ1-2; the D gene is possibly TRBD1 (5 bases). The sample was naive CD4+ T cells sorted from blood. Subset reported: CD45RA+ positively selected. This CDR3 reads CAISPQGDSNYGYTF. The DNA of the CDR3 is TGTGCCATCAGTCCCCAGGGAGACTCCAACTATGGCTACACCTTC.